A selection of T cell receptor beta chains follows, all from one sample in a study of T cells after posttransplantation cyclophosphamide. Only in-frame clones appear in the TCRdb table, and some are missing; sequencing was by immunoSEQ multiplex PCR. Altogether 15,000 to 20,000 clones are present, around 87% being singletons, with the ten largest covering approximately 3.4%. Sequenced here: PBMCs, sampled after an allogeneic stem cell transplant with a calcineurin inhibitor and methotrexate. These TCRs come from a male patient in his fifties or sixties who received an allogeneic stem cell transplant from an unrelated donor, was CMV-positive, and had chronic GVHD only. These T cells may partly come from the graft donor. The CDR3 runs from the conserved cysteine through the conserved F or W. The D gene is left open where the match is weak. A row's size may be missing; if present it is once, few, many or a size class.

12 | TRBJ2-1 | . | . | TRBV7-3 | CASSQGRNEQFF | TGTGCCAGCAGCCAGGGGCGCAATGAGCAGTTCTTC
15 | TRBJ2-3 | . | TRBD2 | TRBV29-1 | CSVVGLADNTDTQYF | TGCAGCGTTGTCGGACTAGCGGATAACACAGATACGCAGTATTTT
16 | TRBJ2-2 | . | . | TRBV7-6 | CASSERGGGVTGELFF | TGTGCCAGCAGCGAACGAGGGGGGGGAGTCACCGGGGAGCTGTTTTTT
14 | TRBJ1-5 | . | TRBD1 | TRBV5-4 | CASSPGQGDQPQHF | TGTGCCAGCAGCCCGGGACAGGGGGATCAGCCCCAGCATTTT
14 | TRBJ2-7 | . | TRBD1 | TRBV7-7 | CASSTGTGSYEQYF | TGTGCCAGCAGCACCGGGACAGGATCCTACGAGCAGTACTTC
12 | TRBJ2-1 | . | TRBD1 | TRBV11-3 | CASSYRDREQFF | TGTGCCAGCAGCTACCGGGACAGGGAGCAGTTCTTC
15 | TRBJ2-2 | . | . | TRBV7-2 | CASSSSGTHPGELFF | TGTGCCAGCAGCTCATCCGGGACACATCCCGGGGAGCTGTTTTTT
14 | TRBJ2-3 | once | . | TRBV25-1 | CASSFSGGTDTQYF | TGTGCCAGCAGTTTTTCAGGGGGCACAGATACGCAGTATTTT
16 | TRBJ2-7 | . | . | TRBV2 | CASSDVPGEGLGEQYF | TGTGCCAGCAGTGATGTACCCGGAGAGGGTCTAGGCGAGCAGTACTTC
13 | TRBJ2-4 | . | . | TRBV27 | CASSFGILNIQYF | TGTGCCAGCAGTTTCGGGATCCTAAACATTCAGTACTTC
15 | TRBJ2-1 | . | . | TRBV4-1 | CASSQKGGANNEQFF | TGCGCCAGCAGCCAAAAAGGGGGGGCAAACAATGAGCAGTTCTTC
14 | TRBJ2-7 | . | . | TRBV6-5 | CASSYGQRAYEQYF | TGTGCCAGCAGTTACGGGCAGCGGGCCTACGAGCAGTACTTC
16 | TRBJ2-7 | . | . | TRBV7-9 | CASSPPAGSHSYEQYF | TGTGCCAGCAGCCCGCCGGCGGGTTCCCACTCCTACGAGCAGTACTTC
10 | TRBJ2-7 | . | . | TRBV19 | CATYSYEQYF | TGTGCCACCTACTCCTACGAGCAGTACTTC
17 | TRBJ2-3 | . | TRBD2 | TRBV5-1 | CASSKYRPSGSTDTQYF | TGCGCCAGCAGCAAATACCGGCCTAGCGGGAGCACAGATACGCAGTATTTT
15 | TRBJ2-7 | . | . | TRBV27 | CASSFYAGSSYEQYF | TGTGCCAGCAGTTTTTATGCGGGGAGCTCCTACGAGCAGTACTTC
14 | TRBJ2-4 | once | . | TRBV27 | CASSLRGSKNIQYF | TGTGCCAGCAGTTTAAGAGGGTCCAAAAACATTCAGTACTTC
14 | TRBJ2-3 | . | . | TRBV5-1 | CASSTGLGTDTQYF | TGCGCCAGCAGTACAGGGTTGGGCACAGATACGCAGTATTTT
13 | TRBJ1-2 | . | TRBD1 | TRBV6-5 | CASRGGQGDGYTF | TGTGCCAGCAGGGGGGGACAGGGGGACGGCTACACCTTC
16 | TRBJ2-1 | few | TRBD2 | TRBV5-4 | CASSLRTSGSLNEQFF | TGTGCCAGCAGCTTGCGGACTAGCGGGAGTTTGAATGAGCAGTTCTTC
12 | TRBJ2-7 | . | . | TRBV29-1 | CSVLSSSYEQYF | TGCAGCGTACTCTCAAGCTCCTACGAGCAGTACTTC
11 | TRBJ1-1 | . | . | TRBV5-1 | CASKRDTEAFF | TGCGCCAGCAAGAGGGACACTGAAGCTTTCTTT
15 | TRBJ2-3 | . | TRBD2 | TRBV7-2 | CASRFTSGTADTQYF | TGTGCCAGCAGGTTTACTAGCGGGACGGCAGATACGCAGTATTTT
16 | TRBJ1-2 | . | . | TRBV5-5 | CASSPSPQDSNYGYTF | TGTGCCAGCAGCCCCTCCCCTCAGGATAGTAACTATGGCTACACCTTC